Listed below are T cell receptor beta chains from one sample, sequenced in a study of metastatic and nonmetastatic thyroid tumors. TCRdb used MiXCR to call clones anew from the PCR reads. This sample has under 50,000 clones, with about 20% found just once. Specimen: blood. Receptors originate from a male donor with papillary thyroid cancer or a benign thyroid nodule (not recorded which). Some clones in this sample may be carry-over from other donors' samples. Each CDR3 is given with its conserved first and last residue. The D gene is left open where the match is weak. The size entry is marked missing in some rows and otherwise reads once, few, many or a size class.

J gene	V gene	D gene	CDR3 length	clone size	CDR3 DNA	CDR3 protein
TRBJ2-7	TRBV6-2/TRBV6-3	-	16	few	TGTGCCAGCAGCCCGCCGCATGACGGCGGCCACTACGAGCAGTACTTC	CASSPPHDGGHYEQYF
TRBJ1-2	TRBV7-8	-	14	-	TGTGCCAGCAGCTTAGCCCGCGAGGGCTATGGCTACACCTTC	CASSLAREGYGYTF
TRBJ2-7	TRBV20-1	-	15	-	TGCAGTGCCCCGGACGGCGGGCAGAACCCCTACGAGCAGTACTTC	CSAPDGGQNPYEQYF
TRBJ1-2	TRBV7-9	-	19	many	TGTGCCAGCAGCCAAAAATATAGGGGCGGACACGAGACTAACTATGGCTACACCTTC	CASSQKYRGGHETNYGYTF
TRBJ2-2	TRBV30	-	15	many	TGTGCCTGGAGTGTAGCAGGGGCGGCGAGCGGGGAGCTGTTTTTT	CAWSVAGAASGELFF
TRBJ2-1	TRBV20-1	-	13	-	TGCAGTGCTAGGGGGTTCATCGACAATGAGCAGTTCTTC	CSARGFIDNEQFF
TRBJ1-1	TRBV6-1	-	12	few	TGTGCCAGCAGTGAGCCCGGGACTGAAGCTTTCTTT	CASSEPGTEAFF
TRBJ1-3	TRBV12-3/TRBV12-4	-	15	medium-sized	TGTGCCAGCAGTTTCGGGATGTACTCTGGAAACACCATATATTTT	CASSFGMYSGNTIYF
TRBJ1-4	TRBV20-1	-	15	many	TGCAGTGCTACCACACAGGGAATAGGTTCTGAAAAACTGTTTTTT	CSATTQGIGSEKLFF
TRBJ2-7	TRBV5-1	-	11	medium-sized	TGCGCCAGCAGCTTGGGTTACGAGCAGTACTTC	CASSLGYEQYF
TRBJ1-3	TRBV6-1	-	11	many	TGTGCCACCTCTCCCGCGGACACCATATATTTT	CATSPADTIYF